These 4 T cell receptor beta chains came from one sample sequenced in a study of CD8 T cells in ankylosing spondylitis. From the 5' RACE reads, TCRdb called clonotypes with MiXCR, one entry per CDR3 protein. The table records roughly 240,000 distinct CDR3 sequences, under 8.5% of them present only once. Sequenced: blood, either unsorted or a sorted T cell fraction (not recorded which). All receptors come from a female donor with ankylosing spondylitis or in good health (not recorded which).

This clonotype came up many times. The chain recombines TRBV12-3 or TRBV12-4 with TRBJ2-2; the D gene is possibly TRBD2 (5 bases). The V end was cut by 3 bases, the J end by 4 bases, with 12 bases between. The CDR3 totals 15 residues. CDR3: CASSLRVLSTGELFF. The DNA for the CDR3 is TGTGCCAGCAGTTTGAGGGTCCTGAGCACCGGGGAGCTGTTTTTT.

Ten or more counts support this clonotype. The chain has TRBV14 and TRBJ1-1; no firm D call. This CDR3 is 11 amino acids long. The V end was cut by 3 bases, the J end by 3 bases, with 2 bases between. Germline-derived CDR1 and CDR2 are SGHDN and FVKESK. The CDR3 is CASSHYTEAFF. For the CDR3, the DNA is TGTGCCAGCAGCCATTACACTGAAGCTTTCTTT. The variable domain in full, completed from reference TRBV14 and TRBJ1-1, reads EAGVTQFPSHSVIEKGQTVTLRCDPISGHDNLYWYRRVMGKEIKFLLHFVKESKQDESGMPNNRFLAERTGGTYSTLKVQPAELEDSGVYFCASSHYTEAFFGQGTRLTVV.

Many counts were recorded for this clonotype. In DNA, the CDR3 is TGTGCCAGCATGCCCGGACAGGGGTGGTACGAGCAGTACTTC. This codes for CASMPGQGWYEQYF. The gene calls are TRBV6-2 or TRBV6-3 and TRBJ2-7, with 9 bases that match TRBD1. The CDR3 contains 14 residues. The germline V gene has CDR1 MNHEY and CDR2 SVGEGT. J gave up 4 bases and V 7 bases, and 8 bases lay outside the gene matches.

This clonotype came up many times. The chain carries TRBV4-3 and TRBJ2-5; D is uncertain. The CDR3 contains 15 residues. V was pared by 1 base and J by 3 bases, with 12 bases between. The germline V gene has CDR1 LGHNA and CDR2 YSLEER. Here the CDR3 DNA reads TGCGCCAGCAGCCAAGTCTACCGGGCCAAAGAGACCCAGTACTTC. Encoded protein: CASSQVYRAKETQYF.